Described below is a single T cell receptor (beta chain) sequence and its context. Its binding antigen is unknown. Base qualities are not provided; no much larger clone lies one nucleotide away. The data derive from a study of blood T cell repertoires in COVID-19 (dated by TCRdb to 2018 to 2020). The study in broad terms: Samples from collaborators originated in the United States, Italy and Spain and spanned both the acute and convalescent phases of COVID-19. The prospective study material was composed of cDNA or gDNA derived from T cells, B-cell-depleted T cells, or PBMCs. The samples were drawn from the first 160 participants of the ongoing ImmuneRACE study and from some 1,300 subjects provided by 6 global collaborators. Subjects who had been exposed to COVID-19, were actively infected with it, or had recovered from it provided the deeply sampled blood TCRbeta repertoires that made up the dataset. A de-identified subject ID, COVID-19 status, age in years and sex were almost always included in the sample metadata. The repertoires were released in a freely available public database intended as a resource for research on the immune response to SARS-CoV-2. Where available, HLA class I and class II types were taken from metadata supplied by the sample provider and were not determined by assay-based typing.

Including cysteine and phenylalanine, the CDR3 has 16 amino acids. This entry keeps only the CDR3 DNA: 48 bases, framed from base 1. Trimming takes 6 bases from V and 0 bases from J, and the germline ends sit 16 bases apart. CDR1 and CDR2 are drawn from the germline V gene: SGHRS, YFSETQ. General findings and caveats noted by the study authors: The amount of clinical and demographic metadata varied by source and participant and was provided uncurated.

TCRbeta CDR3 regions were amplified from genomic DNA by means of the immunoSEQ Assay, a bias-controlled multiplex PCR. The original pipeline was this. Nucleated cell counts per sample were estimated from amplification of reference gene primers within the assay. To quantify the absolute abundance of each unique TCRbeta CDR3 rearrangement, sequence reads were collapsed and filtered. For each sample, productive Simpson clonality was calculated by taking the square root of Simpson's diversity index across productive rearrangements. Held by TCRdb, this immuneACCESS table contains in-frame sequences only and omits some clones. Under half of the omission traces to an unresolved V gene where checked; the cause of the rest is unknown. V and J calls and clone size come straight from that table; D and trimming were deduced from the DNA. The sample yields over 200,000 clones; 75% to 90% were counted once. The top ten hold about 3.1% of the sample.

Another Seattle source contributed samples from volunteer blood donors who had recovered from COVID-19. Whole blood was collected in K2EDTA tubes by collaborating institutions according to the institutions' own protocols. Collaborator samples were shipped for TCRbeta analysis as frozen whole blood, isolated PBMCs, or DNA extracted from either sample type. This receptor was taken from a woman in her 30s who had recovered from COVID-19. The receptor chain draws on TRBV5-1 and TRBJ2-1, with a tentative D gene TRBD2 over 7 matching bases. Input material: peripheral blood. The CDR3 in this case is CASTLGGGSSYNEQFF. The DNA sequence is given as TGCGCCAGCACCTTAGGGGGGGGAAGCTCCTACAATGAGCAGTTCTTC.